The 13 T cell receptor beta chains reported below all come from one sample, sequenced in a study of blood T cell repertoires in COVID-19 (dated by TCRdb to the early 2020s). Library construction relied on the immunoSEQ multiplex PCR assay. Held by TCRdb, this immuneACCESS table contains in-frame sequences only and omits some clones. Under half of the omission traces to an unresolved V gene where checked; the cause of the rest is unknown. The sample has roughly 86,000 clones on record, around 84% of them singletons. The top ten clonotypes cover 5.1% of the sample. Sequencing input: peripheral blood. These receptors were obtained from a man in his forties or fifties with acute or convalescent COVID-19.

The CDR3 region has the DNA TGTGCCAGCAGAACCTACAGGGGGAACACTGAAGCTTTCTTT. Its protein product is CASRTYRGNTEAFF. The V and J genes are TRBV6-5 and TRBJ1-1, with 7 bases lining up with TRBD1. The CDR3 spans 14 residues. The V gene's germline CDR1 is MNHEY and CDR2 SVGAGI. Trimming at V came to 6 bases and at J to 1 base, leaving 5 bases not matched to a gene.

The chain links TRBV5-1 to TRBJ1-2; D might be TRBD1 (6 bases). The CDR3 extends over 14 amino acids. The V gene's germline CDR1 is SGHRS and CDR2 YFSETQ. V gave up 5 bases and J gave up 5 bases, with 16 bases separating them. In DNA, the CDR3 is TGCGCCAGCAGTGACACAGGGTCGGGTTATGGCTACACCTTC. Its translation: CASSDTGSGYGYTF.

The V call is TRBV3-1 (or the pseudogene TRBV3-2), the J call TRBJ2-3; 11 nucleotides align to TRBD2. The germline gives CDR1 LGHDT, CDR2 YNNKEL (reference sequence). The CDR3 has 17 amino acids. The V gene end was trimmed by 2 bases and the J gene end by 2 bases; junction bases not matched to a gene: 6. CDR3 residues: CASSQSGLAVPTDTQYF. The CDR3 coding sequence is TGTGCCAGCAGCCAATCGGGACTAGCGGTTCCCACAGATACGCAGTATTTT.

This clone was observed a handful of times. V and J are TRBV5-1 and TRBJ1-2; 9 nucleotides align to TRBD1. The ends lost 4 bases at V and 11 bases at J; junction bases unmatched: 12. This CDR3 has 14 amino acids. Germline CDR1 is SGHRS and CDR2 is YFSETQ. CDR3 coding DNA: TGCGCCAGCAGCCCCGGAGGACAGGGGCTGATGTACACCTTC. Translated, it gives CASSPGGQGLMYTF.

The chain employs TRBV6-5 and TRBJ2-7; 7 nucleotides match TRBD1. V gave up 6 bases and J gave up 5 bases; unmatched junction bases: 7. Germline CDR1 reads MNHEY; CDR2 reads SVGAGI. The CDR3 has 13 residues. For the CDR3, the DNA is TGTGCCAGCAGAAAACAGGGGTTCGACGAGCAGTACTTC. Protein sequence: CASRKQGFDEQYF.

This CDR3 reads CASREPDRFGNTIYF. In nucleotides, the CDR3 is TGTGCCAGCAGAGAACCCGACAGATTTGGAAACACCATATATTTT. The chain uses TRBV7-8 and TRBJ1-3; tentative D call: TRBD1 (5 bases). CDR1 and CDR2 from the germline V gene are SGHVS and FQNEAQ. This CDR3 is 15 amino acids long. V was pared by 6 bases and J by 3 bases, with 15 bases between. Based on the CDR3 plus reference TRBV7-8 and TRBJ1-3, the full variable domain is GAGVSQSPRYKVAKRGQDVALRCDPISGHVSLFWYQQALGQGPEFLTYFQNEAQLDKSGLPSDRFFAERPEGSVSTLKIQRTQQEDSAVYLCASREPDRFGNTIYFGEGSWLTVV.

The J gene is TRBJ2-4, the V gene TRBV7-2, with D possibly being TRBD1 (5 bases). Germline V gene sequence: CDR1 SGHTA, CDR2 FQGNSA. V was clipped by 5 bases and J by 9 bases, with 17 bases between them. This CDR3 has 14 amino acids. CDR3 sequence reads: CASSPGPGLSIQYF. The CDR3 DNA reads as TGTGCCAGCAGCCCGGGCCCAGGGTTGAGCATTCAGTACTTC. Variable domain in full (rest from reference TRBV7-2 and TRBJ2-4): GAGVSQSPSNKVTEKGKDVELRCDPISGHTALYWYRQSLGQGLEFLIYFQGNSAPDKSGLPSDRFSAERTGGSVSTLTIQRTQQEDSAVYLCASSPGPGLSIQYFGAGTRLSVL.

The chain uses TRBV19 and TRBJ2-1, with D maybe TRBD2 (6 bases). The V and J ends lost 4 bases and 4 bases respectively, with 14 bases between them. CDR3 length: 15 residues. CDR1 and CDR2 (germline): LNHDA, SQIVND (reference sequence). This CDR3 reads CASSKRAGQYNEQFF. DNA for the CDR3: TGTGCCAGTAGTAAAAGAGCGGGCCAATACAATGAGCAGTTCTTC.

This rearrangement joins TRBV19 to TRBJ2-7; unclear D gene. V was pared by 8 bases and J by 6 bases, with 17 bases between. This CDR3 spans 13 amino acids. Germline CDR1 and CDR2: LNHDA and SQIVND (reference sequence). The CDR3 coding sequence is TGTGCCAGTCCCCTGCATTTCGAGTGCGAGCAGTACTTC. Its protein product is CASPLHFECEQYF.

The chain uses TRBV6-1 and TRBJ1-5; D is ambiguous. Germline CDR1 reads MNHNS; CDR2 reads SASEGT. V was cut by 1 base and J by 4 bases, with 11 bases left in between. The CDR3 length is 15 residues. The CDR3 DNA is TGTGCCAGCAGTGAAGTGGCGGGAGGGAATCAGCCCCAGCATTTT. This translates into CASSEVAGGNQPQHF.

V is TRBV3-1 (or the pseudogene TRBV3-2) and J is TRBJ2-1; 11 bases map to TRBD2. Germline CDR1 is LGHDT and CDR2 is YNNKEL (reference sequence). Trimming took 1 base from V and 15 from J; bases not matched to a gene: 8. The CDR3 is 14 residues long. For the CDR3, the DNA is TGTGCCAGCAGCCAAGCGAGTAGCGGGGGGGCCGTGTTCTTC. Its translation: CASSQASSGGAVFF.

The V and J genes are TRBV6-5 and TRBJ1-1; TRBD1 matches 8 bases. The CDR3 covers 13 residues. CDR1 is MNHEY and CDR2 is SVGAGI in the germline V gene. The V and J ends lost 2 bases and 7 bases, in that order; junction bases with no gene match: 3. In DNA, the CDR3 is TGTGCCAGCAGTTACCAGGGACAGGTTGAAGCTTTCTTT. Translation gives CASSYQGQVEAFF.

V usage is TRBV12-5 and J usage is TRBJ2-1; TRBD1 matches 10 bases. This CDR3 spans 15 amino acids. Germline CDR1 and CDR2: LGHNT and FRNRAP. The V gene end was trimmed by 2 bases and the J gene end by 9 bases; junction bases not matched to a gene: 7. The CDR3 region is CASGLLTGGEGEQFF. The CDR3 DNA is TGTGCTAGTGGTTTGCTGACAGGGGGCGAGGGTGAGCAGTTCTTC.